This T cell receptor (beta chain) derives from a study of T-cell memory formation after mild COVID-19 (dated by TCRdb to about 2021). About the full investigation: TCR sequence clusters from the two donors were largely donor specific. The cohort comprised two young, previously healthy adult volunteers, one female and one male. In two donors, T-cell clones that expanded and contracted after mild COVID-19 were tracked by sequencing TCRalpha and TCRbeta repertoires over time.

Sequenced on an Illumina NovaSeq 6000. Using 5'RACE with constant-segment primers, TCRalpha and TCRbeta cDNA libraries were constructed, with sample barcodes and unique molecular identifiers added in the process. Trizol reagent was used to extract RNA from every sample. The libraries were amplified in two PCR steps, and the second step added a second sample barcode and Illumina TruSeq adapters. The libraries were sequenced on an Illumina NovaSeq using 2 x 150 bp paired-end reads. Per the original workflow: Reads were demultiplexed and collapsed into UMI-guided consensus sequences with migec v1.2.7. Using mixcr v2.1.11, UMI consensuses were aligned to TRA and TRB V and J templates and then assembled into clonotypes. A clonotype was counted as expanded or contracted only if both edgeR and NoisET called the change significant, with noise models trained on biological replicates. edgeR calls used a false discovery rate-adjusted p below 0.01 and a log2 fold-change threshold of 1. As an exploratory analysis of dynamics, max-normalized trajectories of the 1000 most abundant clonotypes were examined with PCA combined with hierarchical clustering. The CD4 or CD8 phenotype of responding clones was assigned using the separately sequenced CD4+ and CD8+ repertoires. In TCRdb, the public reads were trimmed at Q25 with fastp and aligned with MiXCR, with productive beta chains retained. Duplicate CDR3 protein sequences are folded into a single record with the most common DNA and genes. The V and J calls shown here were made by TCRdb, not taken from the authors' results. Across this sample there are 550,000 to 600,000 distinct CDR3 sequences, with about a fifth seen only once. Roughly 9.1% of the sample goes to the ten largest clones.

The CDR1 and CDR2 encoded by the germline V gene are KGHSH and LQKENI. V and J lose 0 bases and 7 bases, and a span of 7 bases separates them. Including the terminal cysteine and phenylalanine, the CDR3 comprises 13 residues. Just CDR3 DNA is preserved here, 39 bases in frame from base 1. PBMCs were isolated by Ficoll-Paque density gradient centrifugation. The investigation overall reported the following: Clones contracting from day 15 to 85 had balanced CD4/CD8 phenotypes, while a second wave expanding from day 15 to 37 was biased towards CD4+. The second-wave clones that peaked on day 37 were not confirmed to be SARS-CoV-2 specific. The study covered only a couple of mild cases, and larger cohorts including severe cases with pre-infection samples were considered necessary. Contracting CD4+ clones were located mainly in the CM and EM memory subsets, whereas CD8+ clones were found to be enriched in EMRA. The detection of some responding clones in pre-infection memory suggests that pre-existing cross-reactive memory T cells joined the SARS-CoV-2 response.

Only a few counts were recorded for this clonotype. This clone's antigen is unknown. The record has no base qualities; no much larger clone is one base away. This clonotype was sampled from an adult woman who had mild COVID-19 (a few samples of this study predate the infection). The sample titles of this study are shuffled in the database, so cell type and time point are left out; the donor was told from shared clones. This chain is built from TRBV18 and TRBJ2-1; the D gene is unclear. Sample: PBMCs or a T cell subset sorted from them (not recorded which). The nucleotides are TGTGCCAGCTCACCACCATCAGAGAATGAGCAGTTCTTC. This gives the protein CASSPPSENEQFF.